The 18 T cell receptor beta chains presented below share a single source sample, sequenced in a study of post-analysis software for immune sequencing data. Incorporated into the TCR beta cDNA libraries were unique molecular identifiers, which served to reduce PCR and sequencing biases. TCRdb redid the calling of the PCR reads with MiXCR, one entry per CDR3 protein. Of under 200,000 distinct CDR3 sequences in the sample, roughly 34% were seen once. Sequences were derived from blood, sampled after autologous hematopoietic stem cell transplantation. All receptors come from a girl aged 5 to 17 with multiple sclerosis.

This chain links TRBV4-1 with TRBJ2-7, with D maybe TRBD2 (6 bases). The CDR3 is 16 amino acids. Germline V CDR1 and CDR2: MGHRA, YSYEKL. Deletions cut 0 bases from V and 0 bases from J, with 12 bases between. Here the CDR3 DNA reads TGCGCCAGCAGCCAAGAAGACGGGGGACGCTCCTACGAGCAGTACTTC. It yields the protein CASSQEDGGRSYEQYF.

This clonotype was seen more than once but under ten times. This chain links TRBV24-1 with TRBJ1-2; 8 bases fit TRBD1. The CDR3 totals 15 residues. V was clipped by 3 bases and J by 7 bases; unmatched bases: 9. CDR1 is KGHDR, CDR2 SFDVKD, per germline. The CDR3 protein is CATSDGTGGSSGYTF. The CDR3 nucleotides are TGTGCCACCAGTGATGGCACAGGGGGGAGTTCTGGCTACACCTTC.

The chain couples TRBV7-2 to TRBJ2-2, with D perhaps given as TRBD1 or TRBD2 (5 bases each). The CDR3 extends over 15 amino acids. Germline CDR1 and CDR2: SGHTA and FQGNSA. Trimming took off 5 bases at V and 3 bases at J, with 13 bases between the two ends. CDR3 protein: CASSPGTLHTGELFF. DNA for the CDR3: TGTGCCAGCAGCCCGGGGACGTTGCACACCGGGGAGCTGTTTTTT.

This clonotype came up a few times. The V call is TRBV6-1, the J call TRBJ2-1; TRBD1 or TRBD2 may be the D gene (5 bases each). The CDR3 loop spans 14 amino acids. Germline V gives CDR1 MNHNS, CDR2 SASEGT. Between the trimmed V and J ends, which lost 11 bases and 2 bases, there was a span of 16 bases. As DNA, the CDR3 is TGTGCCGGCAATCGGGACCTCACCTACAATGAGCAGTTCTTC. It is translated as CAGNRDLTYNEQFF.

This clonotype was recorded a few times. The chain has TRBV5-6 and TRBJ2-2; possibly TRBD1 for D (5 bases). The V and J ends lost 1 base and 6 bases respectively, with 13 bases between them. There are 15 residues in the CDR3. Germline lookup yields CDR1 SGHDT and CDR2 YYEEEE. In nucleotides, the CDR3 is TGTGCCAGCAGCTTGTTCATGGAGACAGCCGGGGAGCTGTTTTTT. Translated, it gives CASSLFMETAGELFF.

This chain joins TRBV28 and TRBJ1-4; TRBD1 matches 10 bases. CDR1 and CDR2 (germline): MDHEN, SYDVKM. V shed 5 bases, J shed 8 bases, and the junction held 8 bases outside the gene matches. The CDR3 consists of 15 residues. The CDR3 loop is CASSLPTGGHEKLFF. The CDR3 coding sequence is TGTGCCAGCAGTCTCCCGACAGGGGGCCACGAAAAACTGTTTTTT.

V and J are TRBV7-6 and TRBJ2-5; 9 bases line up with TRBD1. With V trimmed by 1 base and J by 1 base, 7 bases remained unmatched. The CDR3 sequence is 17 residues long. Germline CDR1 and CDR2: SGHVS and FNYEAQ. The CDR3 coding sequence is TGTGCCAGCAGCTTAGTCCCGGGACAGGGCGCCCAAGAGACCCAGTACTTC. It encodes CASSLVPGQGAQETQYF.

The chain carries TRBV20-1 and TRBJ2-1, with D perhaps TRBD1 (5 bases). The CDR3 runs to 15 residues. Per germline, CDR1 DFQATT and CDR2 SNEGSKA (reference sequence). V gave up 3 bases and J gave up 4 bases, with 16 bases separating them. The CDR3 DNA is TGCAGTGCTAGCGACCCAGGGTACCGTTACAATGAGCAGTTCTTC. It encodes CSASDPGYRYNEQFF.

V is TRBV7-3 and J is TRBJ2-7; D possibly uses TRBD1 or TRBD2 (6 bases each). The germline CDR1 and CDR2 sequences are SGHTA and FQGTGA. V lost 0 bases and J lost 7, with 10 bases in between. CDR3 size: 13 residues. The CDR3 nucleotides read TGTGCCAGCAGCTTAACTTTAGGGGGGGAGCAGTACTTC. Translation: CASSLTLGGEQYF.

The rearrangement joins TRBV6-6 to TRBJ2-7; D is tentatively TRBD1 or TRBD2 (6 bases each). V was cut by 5 bases and J by 6 bases, with 20 bases left in between. Germline V lookup: CDR1 MNHNY, CDR2 SVGAGI (reference sequence). CDR3 length equals 15 residues. The DNA for the CDR3 is TGTGCCAGCAGTCACAGGAGGGGGTTTGGAGGCGAGCAGTACTTC. It yields the protein CASSHRRGFGGEQYF.

The gene calls are TRBV18 and TRBJ2-1; 7 bases fit TRBD1. V lost 3 bases, J lost 6 bases, and 11 bases stayed unmatched. CDR3 size: 16 residues. Germline V gene lookup returns CDR1 KGHSH and CDR2 LQKENI. Written as DNA, the CDR3 is TGTGCCAGCTCACCTCAAGCGACAGGGATAGGCAATGAGCAGTTCTTC. Protein sequence: CASSPQATGIGNEQFF.

V usage is TRBV6-6 and J usage is TRBJ2-4, with 13 nucleotides matching TRBD2. Trimming cost V 4 bases and J 0 bases; bases outside gene matches: 3. Germline V gives CDR1 MNHNY, CDR2 SVGAGI (reference sequence). The CDR3 covers 17 residues. The CDR3 loop reads CASSSLAGGPAKNIQYF. The DNA for the CDR3 is TGTGCCAGCAGTTCACTAGCGGGAGGGCCAGCCAAAAACATTCAGTACTTC.

The V and J genes are TRBV28 and TRBJ2-4, with D possibly called TRBD1 or TRBD2 (6 bases each). Trimming removed 6 bases at V and 1 base at J, with 28 bases between. The CDR3 covers 20 residues. Germline V gives CDR1 MDHEN, CDR2 SYDVKM. The CDR3 protein is CASSPIGGRAFRSAKNIQYF. CDR3 coding DNA: TGTGCCAGCAGCCCGATCGGGGGCCGGGCCTTTCGATCGGCCAAAAACATTCAGTACTTC.

The chain recombines TRBV6-1 with TRBJ1-1, with TRBD1 matching 7 bases. The CDR3 runs to 11 residues. Germline V gives CDR1 MNHNS, CDR2 SASEGT. Germline trimming cut 8 bases from V and 5 bases from J; bases unmatched to any gene: 2. This CDR3 is CASYRGTEAFF. CDR3 bases: TGTGCCAGCTACAGGGGTACTGAAGCTTTCTTT.

Notes on this clonotype: A read error may be the cause here, since a much bigger clone is one base away. The chain combines TRBV6-5 with TRBJ2-7; the match to TRBD2 covers 11 bases. V trimming: 6 bases; J trimming: 6 bases; junction bases outside the gene matches: 7. The CDR3 extends over 14 amino acids. The germline V gene has CDR1 MNHEY and CDR2 SVGAGI. The CDR3 DNA follows: TGTGCCAGCAGGGCCCTAGCGGGAGGCTGCGAGCAGTACTTC. It translates to CASRALAGGCEQYF.

This chain joins TRBV20-1 and TRBJ2-2; D is possibly TRBD1 (5 bases). The CDR3 consists of 16 residues. Looked up from germline, CDR1 is DFQATT and CDR2 is SNEGSKA (reference sequence). The CDR3 protein is CTKAGPYRRGTGELFF. The DNA for the CDR3 is TGCACCAAAGCCGGGCCATACAGGCGAGGAACCGGGGAGCTGTTTTTT.

The chain uses TRBV28 and TRBJ1-5; D is unresolved. Per the germline V gene, CDR1 is MDHEN and CDR2 is SYDVKM. Trimming stripped 4 bases from V and 3 bases from J, with 7 bases between. The CDR3 contains 13 residues. CDR3: CASSSQLNQPQHF. DNA for the CDR3: TGTGCCAGCAGTTCACAACTCAATCAGCCCCAGCATTTT.

J is TRBJ2-1 and V is TRBV3-1; D remains unclear. Trimming stripped 0 bases from V and 2 bases from J, with 11 bases between. In germline, CDR1 is LGHDT, CDR2 YNNKEL (reference sequence). This CDR3 comprises 16 residues. CDR3 protein: CASSQDGVGPYNEQFF. The CDR3 nucleotides are TGTGCCAGCAGCCAAGATGGGGTTGGGCCCTACAATGAGCAGTTCTTC.